Listed below are T cell receptor beta chains from one sample, sequenced in a study of CD8 T cells in ankylosing spondylitis. TCRdb re-analysed the 5' RACE reads in MiXCR, keeping a single row per CDR3 protein. The repertoire includes 150,000 to 250,000 distinct CDR3 sequences, roughly 12% of them detected once, and 15% to 20% sits in the top ten. The sequenced sample was blood, either unsorted or a sorted T cell fraction (not recorded which). The receptors derive from a male donor with ankylosing spondylitis or in good health (not recorded which). The CDR3 runs from the conserved cysteine through the conserved F or W.

J gene | V gene | CDR3 protein
TRBJ2-7 | TRBV20-1 | CSALDGDRASYEQYF
TRBJ1-5 | TRBV13 | CASSLGLNQPQHF
TRBJ2-2 | TRBV7-8 | CASSPFWRGGELFF
TRBJ2-4 | TRBV2 | CASSTWDREKNIQYF
TRBJ2-6 | TRBV6-4 | CASSQDGSGANVLTF
TRBJ1-5 | TRBV23-1 | CASSLARDRGDQPQHF
TRBJ2-7 | TRBV20-1 | CSARDPREAIYEQYF
TRBJ1-1 | TRBV12-5 | CASGAPGGAYTEAFF
TRBJ2-7 | TRBV7-8 | CASSSAWFREQYF
TRBJ1-5 | TRBV27 | CASSSGAYNQPQHF
TRBJ2-7 | TRBV5-1 | CASSLETGATSYEQYF
TRBJ1-2 | TRBV5-5 | CASSPAEGGMDGYTF
TRBJ2-1 | TRBV5-5 | CASSSSGTSNEQFF
TRBJ2-7 | TRBV4-1 | CASSQDFGTKYF
TRBJ1-2 | TRBV7-8 | CASSLDFKTAYGYTF
TRBJ1-1 | TRBV12-3/TRBV12-4 | CASRAVGRPEAFF
TRBJ2-1 | TRBV6-1 | CASSPRGTSGRGDEQFF
TRBJ2-1 | TRBV7-9 | CASRPIDGGGNEQFF
TRBJ2-7 | TRBV5-1 | CASSREGAGAYEQYF
TRBJ2-7 | TRBV18 | CASSPPIRSYEQYF
TRBJ2-4 | TRBV12-3/TRBV12-4 | CASSPGTASPRNIQYF
TRBJ2-7 | TRBV5-5 | CASSDRDYEQYF
TRBJ2-5 | TRBV6-1 | CASSPTSGGPYQETQYF
TRBJ2-7 | TRBV20-1 | CSATMTGGGYEQYF
TRBJ2-2 | TRBV29-1 | CSVDSGISDGELFF
TRBJ2-1 | TRBV5-1 | CASTLGDPSYNEQFF
TRBJ2-1 | TRBV15 | CATSRDWDRVANEQFF
TRBJ2-5 | TRBV4-1 | CASSQVAGGRETQYF
TRBJ2-2 | TRBV21-1 | CASSKVGLRPGELFF
TRBJ2-1 | TRBV4-1 | CASSRDPGTLAGGRVF
TRBJ2-1 | TRBV3-1 | CASSQAHLDYNEQFF
TRBJ1-1 | TRBV30 | CAPRGGYEAGTEAFF
TRBJ1-1 | TRBV5-1 | CASRWTQNTEAFF
TRBJ2-5 | TRBV7-6 | CASSLGGQRLETQYF
TRBJ1-1 | TRBV3-1 | CASSQGTGGDTEAFF
TRBJ2-2 | TRBV27 | CASIPNDSPTGELFF
TRBJ2-2 | TRBV30 | CAWSTGNTGELFF
TRBJ2-2 | TRBV7-9 | CASSDLGGTNTGELFF
TRBJ2-5 | TRBV5-1 | CASRRTGAETQYF
TRBJ2-3 | TRBV6-1 | CASSFTPYGSGSTDTQYF
TRBJ1-1 | TRBV12-3/TRBV12-4 | CASSGTGAFF
TRBJ2-7 | TRBV6-2/TRBV6-3 | CASKERGPPDEQYF
TRBJ2-7 | TRBV7-9 | CASSWDYREQYF
TRBJ2-7 | TRBV18 | CASSPPTSGHYEQYF
TRBJ2-6 | TRBV4-1 | CASRTGALSGANVLTF
TRBJ2-2 | TRBV6-2/TRBV6-3 | CATSYSRAGPNTGELFF
TRBJ1-6 | TRBV4-1 | CASSQGQVDSPLHF
TRBJ2-7 | TRBV11-2 | CASSLDQWGKIYEQYF
TRBJ2-3 | TRBV12-3/TRBV12-4 | CASSPPNEADTQYF
TRBJ2-3 | TRBV6-1 | CASRPGLADTQYF
TRBJ2-3 | TRBV30 | CAWSVGSDTQYF
TRBJ2-5 | TRBV27 | CASSGQDTQYQETQYF
TRBJ2-3 | TRBV7-9 | CASSHPGDTQYF